This is a list of T cell receptor beta chains from one sample in a study of PD-1 blockade in classical Hodgkin lymphoma. The method was immunoSEQ multiplex PCR; TCRdb's version includes in-frame clones alone and lacks a portion of them. The profile shows tens of thousands of clones, around 75% of them singletons. The specimen comprised peripheral blood mononuclear cells (PBMCs), sampled before the second cycle of nivolumab. These receptors all come from a human donor with classical Hodgkin lymphoma. Both conserved end residues are part of each CDR3. D genes are given only for firm matches. Size values are once, few and many counts, or a class for expanded clones, and some rows have none.

j_call d_call v_call clone_size cdr3_aa cdr3_nt
TRBJ1-5 NA TRBV27 NA CASSLFGGLNQPQHF TGTGCCAGCAGTTTATTCGGAGGTTTGAATCAGCCCCAGCATTTT
TRBJ2-7 TRBD2 TRBV28 NA CASSPSGTSVSYEQYF TGTGCCAGCAGTCCCTCCGGGACTAGCGTATCCTACGAGCAGTACTTC
TRBJ2-1 NA TRBV11-1 few CASSFLGGVTNEQFF TGTGCCAGCAGCTTTTTAGGGGGTGTTACGAATGAGCAGTTCTTC
TRBJ1-3 NA TRBV18 NA CASSPTAGATSGNTIYF TGTGCCAGCTCCCCAACGGCAGGGGCTACCTCTGGAAACACCATATATTTT
TRBJ1-1 NA TRBV14 few CASSAGSGIDTEAFF TGTGCCAGCAGCGCCGGATCGGGTATAGACACTGAAGCTTTCTTT
TRBJ1-2 NA TRBV25-1 few CASSGRQVPERGYTF TGTGCCAGCAGTGGTCGACAGGTGCCCGAGAGAGGCTACACCTTC
TRBJ1-1 NA TRBV10-1 NA CASSESVRVTEAFF TGCGCCAGCAGTGAGTCGGTCAGGGTAACTGAAGCTTTCTTT
TRBJ2-2 NA TRBV28 once CASSLRGELFF TGTGCCAGCAGCCTTCGCGGGGAGCTGTTTTTT
TRBJ2-7 TRBD1 TRBV6-1 NA CASQDRGVGEQYF TGTGCCAGCCAAGACAGGGGGGTCGGCGAGCAGTACTTC
TRBJ2-2 NA TRBV10-3 NA CAISAQNTGELFF TGTGCCATCAGTGCCCAAAACACCGGGGAGCTGTTTTTT
TRBJ1-2 TRBD1 TRBV28 NA CASSDGTGGRVHGYTF TGTGCCAGCAGCGACGGGACAGGGGGAAGAGTCCATGGCTACACCTTC
TRBJ2-7 TRBD2 TRBV6-5 NA CASRGGSHEQYF TGTGCCAGCAGGGGGGGGAGCCACGAGCAGTACTTC
TRBJ2-3 TRBD1 TRBV19 NA CASNRQGRGDTQYF TGTGCCAGTAACCGACAGGGGAGAGGAGATACGCAGTATTTT
TRBJ2-3 NA TRBV5-1 NA CASSLTTDTQYF TGCGCCAGCAGCCTAACCACAGATACGCAGTATTTT
TRBJ1-1 NA TRBV9 once CASSGGGQGWTEAFF TGTGCCAGCAGCGGAGGGGGGCAGGGTTGGACTGAAGCTTTCTTT
TRBJ2-7 TRBD2 TRBV6-5 once CASSYSGTSNFYEQYF TGTGCCAGCAGTTACTCAGGGACTAGCAACTTCTACGAGCAGTACTTC
TRBJ1-1 NA TRBV25-1 NA CASSVQMNTEAFF TGTGCCAGCAGTGTGCAAATGAACACTGAAGCTTTCTTT
TRBJ2-3 TRBD1 TRBV11-2 NA CASSPQGAGQYF TGTGCCAGCAGCCCCCAGGGGGCTGGGCAGTATTTT
TRBJ2-2 TRBD2 TRBV19 few CLSKRTSGTGELFF TGTCTAAGTAAGCGGACTAGTGGCACCGGGGAGCTGTTTTTT
TRBJ1-5 NA TRBV6-1 NA CASRVQVQPQHF TGTGCCAGCAGAGTGCAGGTTCAGCCCCAGCATTTT
TRBJ1-6 TRBD1 TRBV30 NA CAWAGTEDSPLHF TGTGCCTGGGCCGGGACAGAGGATTCACCCCTCCACTTT
TRBJ2-1 NA TRBV19 NA CASSSGYGGNEQFF TGTGCCAGTAGTAGCGGGTACGGAGGGAATGAGCAGTTCTTC
TRBJ1-1 NA TRBV27 NA CASSLGGNRNTEAFF TGTGCCAGCAGTTTGGGGGGTAACAGGAACACTGAAGCTTTCTTT
TRBJ1-5 NA TRBV6-6 NA CASSPRGGPQHF TGTGCCAGCAGTCCCCGGGGGGGGCCCCAGCATTTT